This TCR beta chain was captured by sequencing in a study of cytomegalovirus exposure and HLA in healthy donors (dated by TCRdb to 2016 to 2017). Regarding the study in general: According to an earlier analysis of 587 of the donors, roughly 180 million T cells yielded 95 million to 140 million unique TCR beta sequences and about 300 Gb of sequence data. To study patterns of TCR occurrence, a later analysis re-analyzed previously published TCR beta repertoires from 666 donors and added high-resolution HLA genotyping. All discovery cohort repertoires had been generated using a single sequencing platform. On average, around 240,000 unique TCR beta nucleotide sequences were sequenced per donor among some 430 genotyped donors of the cohort, with roughly 18% of those sequences being non-productive. To predict cytomegalovirus infection status, the study combined high-throughput TCR immunosequencing, statistical association of individual TCRs with disease status, and machine learning. Donor age, sex, ethnicity and CMV serostatus were compiled together with the repertoire data. The later analysis used no new phenotypic data to find candidate immune exposures, relying instead on TCR beta sequences and their occurrence across donors. HLA typing covered class I and class II loci at four-digit resolution. The number of typed donors differed by locus: 629-630 for A, B, C, DRB1 and DQB1; 522 for DQA1; roughly 600 for DPA1; and approximately 450 for DPB1. In an earlier analysis of about 590 of the donors, high-throughput TCR beta sequencing was used to judge whether each TCR beta V gene segment behaved as functional or pseudogenic. Of the roughly 400 genotyped donors, 80% to 90% were placed in the genetic ancestry cluster associated with self-reported Caucasian donors. A later genetic analysis took genome-wide SNP genotypes for 398 of the 666 donors and used that subset as a discovery cohort. About 300 gigabases of sequencing data and around 85 million unique TCR sequences made up an early release that covered 500 to 700 HLA-typed donors. Several DR-DQ haplotypes were handled as single units for association and clustering because linkage in the cohort was strong. The study aimed to test whether cataloging public T cell receptors could reveal signatures of past pathogen exposure. Besides the first cohort of 666 subjects, a separate validation cohort made up of 90 to 150 different subjects was used. The T cell repertoires of 666 subjects were profiled by immunosequencing and related to cytomegalovirus serostatus.

The CDR3 has 15 amino acids, counting the end cysteine and phenylalanine. Of the read, only the CDR3 DNA is kept; its 45 bases are in frame from base 1. The junction shows trimming of 0 bases on V and 2 bases on J, plus 9 bases between the germline ends. For CDR1 and CDR2, the germline V gene lists SGHTS and YDEGEE. A remark on this clone: Its cognate antigen has yet to be identified. No per-base quality is available; no much larger clone lies one base away.

Findings and caveats that apply to the study as a whole: Most TCR sequences were observed very rarely across donors, whereas some public TCRs were present in many individuals. In an earlier analysis of fewer than 750 of the donors, most TCR beta V segments were observed in productive rearrangements about 87% or about 30% of the time, broadly matching IMGT annotations. A further reported finding was that TCR beta sequences accurately predicted the HLA-A and HLA-B alleles for most subjects in the first cohort. In a later analysis, several top co-occurrence clusters were reported to appear linked to parvovirus B19, influenza, CMV and Epstein-Barr virus. Cytomegalovirus status was reported to be diagnosed by the classifier with high specificity and sensitivity in both the original and validation cohorts. In vitro tests confirmed that three of the cytomegalovirus-associated TCR beta chains recognize cytomegalovirus antigens. In a later analysis, HLA-associated TCR beta chains showed more clonal expansion and lower generation probabilities than non-associated chains that were equally common. When HLA alleles, especially DR and DQ, strongly co-occurred, attributing TCR associations to individual alleles was difficult. A group of highly shared sequence variants was considered likely to be a technical artifact of the sequencing pipeline. The only immune exposure information available for the cohort was CMV serostatus. An association between a missense DCLRE1C variant and V-gene and J-gene trimming of TCR beta chains was found in a later genetic analysis and replicated in an independent cohort. Specific HLA alleles were associated with over 15,000 TCR beta sequences at a false discovery rate of 0.05 in a later analysis. Compared with the roughly 670-donor mean, donors in an Asian-associated ancestry cluster had fewer N-insertions in productive TCRs, according to a later genetic analysis. The cohort was sequenced for TCR beta chains only, and without alpha or paired-chain data the features that could be detected were limited. The study listed 164 TCR beta chains as associated with cytomegalovirus. The 87-base-pair reads could not distinguish some IMGT-functional V segments, including TRBV6-2 and TRBV6-3, so those segments were excluded. A later analysis found that TCR association rates varied across HLA loci, with DRB1 alleles showing the most associated TCRs and HLA-C alleles the fewest. Correlated functional status among segregating V segments might be attributable to linkage disequilibrium, but an unknown experimental factor could not be ruled out. Some 16 rarely observed V segments, including chromosome 9 orphons, were excluded from the earlier analysis of several hundred of the donors because counts were too low. Because some donors lacked HLA typing at each locus, the association tests relied only on the typed subset. Presence/absence analyses assumed roughly uniform sequencing depth across donors, an assumption that may not hold. Most CMV-associated TCR beta chains appeared to be HLA-restricted in a later analysis, and the HLA associations seemed to be driven largely by CMV exposure. The authors suggested that the approach could potentially be generalized to other disease states and immunological phenotypes.

Preparation of the library involved the immunoSEQ multiplex PCR assay. For the multiplex PCR, a mixture combining 60 forward primers for TCR Vbeta segments and 13 reverse primers for TCR Jbeta segments was used. The CDR3 region of rearranged TCR beta genes was amplified from genomic DNA with a multiplex PCR assay. The amplified TCR beta libraries were sequenced on the Illumina HiSeq System as 87-base-pair reads. Under the source paper's analysis protocol: A later analysis counted 75 million to 100 million unique TCR beta chains across the 670 or so repertoires, and 9.5 million to 11 million of these chains were shared by at least two donors. A nearest-neighbor algorithm error-corrected the raw reads and collapsed the reads into unique sequences, merging closely related sequences to remove PCR and sequencing errors. Alignment of CDR3 sequences to IMGT reference sequences was used to assign V, D and J gene segments. Each retained sequence needed at least a six-nucleotide match to both a V gene segment and a J gene segment. A rearrangement counted as productive if the CDR3 had no stop codons and remained in frame with V and J, and every other rearrangement counted as non-productive. CDR3 was defined according to IMGT convention as the region running from the second conserved V-encoded cysteine to the conserved J-encoded phenylalanine. The earlier analysis of 587 of the donors excluded any sequence lacking an unambiguous match to a single V gene segment. An earlier analysis of several hundred of the donors classified V segments as functional when productive rearrangements were above 56.7% and as segregating when the standard deviation between donors was above 5%. To diagnose cytomegalovirus status from the catalog of TCR beta chain sequences, a statistical classification framework was built. In a later analysis, V and J genes were assigned by comparing TCR nucleotide sequences against IMGT/GENE-DB human TR gene sequences. In a later analysis, CDR3 sequences and most-parsimonious VDJ recombination scenarios were assigned using the TCRdist pipeline. A later analysis defined each TCR beta chain by its CDR3 amino acid sequence plus V-gene family, and excluded reads lacking a unique V-gene family. In a later analysis, nearly 600 highly shared, low-generation-probability nucleotide sequences were removed to address suspected cross-contamination and a sequencing artifact. A later analysis calculated a clonal expansion index for each public chain from normalized within-repertoire ranks of inferred template counts. In a later analysis, generation probabilities were computed with a VDJ recombination model fitted to out-of-frame rearrangements, and the resulting probabilities were checked against IGoR. Hypergeometric tests were used in a later analysis to score TCR-TCR, TCR-HLA and TCR-CMV co-occurrence, with a repertoire-size bias correction applied to the TCR pairs. A later analysis estimated false discovery rates by permuting HLA or CMV assignments 20 times. In a later analysis, co-occurring TCRs were grouped using DBSCAN, and TCRdist sequence similarity was added for clustering within HLA-allele-positive subsets. Co-occurrence clustering excluded repertoires with fewer than 30,000 or more than 120,000 public chains, plus five with anomalous nucleotide sharing. Held by TCRdb, this immuneACCESS table contains in-frame sequences only and omits some clones. Under half of the omission traces to an unresolved V gene where checked; the cause of the rest is unknown. V, J and clone size are taken as reported in that table, and D and trimming were inferred from the DNA itself. This sample is represented by approximately 190,000 clones; over 70% of them were singletons. The ten largest clones represent over 1% of the sample.

The cohort was made up of about 670 healthy bone marrow donors. At the time of sampling, every cohort member was nominally healthy, though immune exposures that went unrecorded were likely present. The donor tested CMV seronegative and was one of the 352 seronegative cohort members. Every donor gave a peripheral blood sample, and the peripheral blood mononuclear cells from that sample were used for TCR beta sequencing. The Qiagen DNeasy Blood Extraction Kit was used to extract genomic DNA from the blood cell samples. The TCR comes from a man younger than 45 in good health and CMV-seronegative. Material for sequencing was PBMCs. This chain joins TRBV5-8 to TRBJ2-1, with TRBD2 perhaps the D gene, on 6 matching bases. The CDR3 has the sequence CASSLALAPYNEQFF. The DNA sequence reads TGTGCCAGCAGCTTGGCACTAGCACCCTACAATGAGCAGTTCTTC.